This entry lists 17 T cell receptor beta chains sequenced from one sample in a study of early T cells in non-severe SARS-CoV-2 infection. A single record per CDR3 protein comes from TCRdb applying MiXCR to the 5' RACE reads. The sample includes roughly 120,000 distinct CDR3 sequences, 15% of them seen just once. Material: whole blood. The source is an adult who was a healthcare worker with PCR-confirmed SARS-CoV-2 infection or an uninfected control (not recorded which).

This chain's CDR3 is CASSQTRDSYGYTF. The CDR3, as DNA: TGTGCCAGCAGCCAAACTCGGGACAGCTATGGCTACACCTTC. The chain carries TRBV3-1 and TRBJ1-2; 7 bases align to TRBD1. Germline V gene data show CDR1 as LGHDT and CDR2 as YNNKEL (reference sequence). CDR3 size: 14 residues. The ends lost 2 bases at V and 4 bases at J; junction bases unmatched: 4.

This clonotype was recorded a few times. This chain uses TRBV18 with TRBJ1-1; TRBD1 matches 12 bases. The CDR3 consists of 15 residues. The junction had 6 bases not matched to a gene; V was cut back by 3 bases and J by 7 bases. Germline V gene data show CDR1 as KGHSH and CDR2 as LQKENI. Here the CDR3 reads CASSPTGQGADEAFF. Here the CDR3 DNA reads TGTGCCAGCTCACCGACGGGACAGGGGGCCGATGAAGCTTTCTTT.

This clonotype has just a few counts. The gene calls are TRBV18 and TRBJ1-6; a weak D match, TRBD1 (5 bases). Germline values: CDR1 KGHSH, CDR2 LQKENI. The CDR3 runs to 14 residues. Trimming removed 2 bases from V and 10 bases from J, with 12 bases in between. The CDR3 sequence: CASSPDSSPSPLHF. The CDR3 DNA is TGTGCCAGCTCACCAGACAGTTCGCCCTCACCCCTCCACTTT.

The chain joins TRBV29-1 to TRBJ2-1; 8 nucleotides agree with TRBD2. J gave up 8 bases and V 5 bases, and 5 bases lay outside the gene matches. Germline CDR1 is SQVTM and CDR2 is ANQGSEA. The CDR3 consists of 12 residues. This CDR3 is CSVKRGFDEQFF. CDR3 nucleotide sequence: TGCAGCGTTAAGCGGGGGTTCGATGAGCAGTTCTTC.

The chain links TRBV30 to TRBJ1-6; D is ambiguous. The CDR3 runs 13 residues. Germline V gives CDR1 GTSNPN, CDR2 SVGIG (reference sequence). Trimming pared 0 bases from V and 8 bases from J, leaving 8 bases between. The CDR3 nucleotides are TGTGCCTGGAGTGTATCTCGTGATTCACCCCTCCACTTT. This translates into CAWSVSRDSPLHF.

This clonotype was picked up many times. CDR3 nucleotide sequence: TGTGCCAGCAATGGGGGGGCAGGAGATACGCAGTATTTT. It encodes CASNGGAGDTQYF. This rearrangement joins TRBV12-3 or TRBV12-4 to TRBJ2-3, with TRBD2 as a possible D gene (7 bases). Trimming stripped 7 bases from V and 5 bases from J, with 13 bases between. The CDR3 runs to 13 residues.

This clonotype turned up a few times. The chain employs TRBV18 and TRBJ2-2; TRBD1 matches 9 bases. Per the germline V gene, CDR1 is KGHSH and CDR2 is LQKENI. This CDR3 has 16 amino acids. After removal of 6 bases from V and 2 bases from J, the junction contained 7 bases not matched to a gene. CDR3 DNA: TGTGCCAGCTCGAGGACAGGGGCCACTAACACCGGGGAGCTGTTTTTT. As protein: CASSRTGATNTGELFF.

The sample holds a few counts of this clonotype. The chain employs TRBV7-2 and TRBJ2-4, with TRBD2 as a possible D gene (6 bases). This CDR3 comprises 14 residues. The germline V and J ends were trimmed by 5 bases and 6 bases, with 14 bases remaining between them. Germline V gene lookup returns CDR1 SGHTA and CDR2 FQGNSA. The CDR3 nucleotides are TGTGCCAGCAGCCCCCCTAGCGATCGAAACATTCAGTACTTC. Translation gives CASSPPSDRNIQYF.

V and J are TRBV24-1 and TRBJ2-1; 9 bases match TRBD1. The length of the CDR3 is 13 residues. Germline CDR1 KGHDR, CDR2 SFDVKD. J was trimmed by 9 bases and V by 6 bases; bases with no gene match: 5. CDR3 nucleotides: TGTGCCACCAGTAAAACAGGGGGCAGTGAGCAGTTCTTC. Translating gives CATSKTGGSEQFF.

This clonotype was observed many times. CDR3 amino acids: CASSLEGVTEAFF. CDR3 bases: TGTGCCAGCAGCTTAGAGGGCGTTACTGAAGCTTTCTTT. This sequence joins TRBV7-9 and TRBJ1-1; D is unresolved. This CDR3 spans 13 amino acids. V lost 1 base and J 5 bases, leaving 8 bases between the germline ends. Per germline, CDR1 SEHNR and CDR2 FQNEAQ (reference sequence).

This clonotype has a handful of counts. The chain employs TRBV6-6 and TRBJ1-1; TRBD1 aligns across 9 bases. The CDR3 consists of 15 residues. Losses at the gene ends were 6 bases for V and 1 base for J; bases not matched to a gene: 6. Germline values: CDR1 MNHNY, CDR2 SVGAGI (reference sequence). Here the CDR3 reads CASRSEQGANTEAFF. CDR3 DNA sequence: TGTGCCAGCAGAAGTGAACAGGGGGCGAACACTGAAGCTTTCTTT.

The CDR3 protein is CASSLPGLATNEQFF. As DNA, the CDR3 is TGCGCCAGCAGCCTACCGGGACTAGCGACCAATGAGCAGTTCTTC. The chain is built from TRBV5-1 and TRBJ2-1; the match to TRBD2 covers 10 bases. Germline CDR1 reads SGHRS; CDR2 reads YFSETQ. The CDR3 sequence is 15 residues long. V dropped 4 bases and J dropped 6; count of bases not matched to a gene: 7.

The J gene is TRBJ2-5, the V gene TRBV7-8; D is unresolved. Trimming removed 3 bases from V and 1 base from J, with 9 bases in between. The CDR3 contains 14 residues. Germline V lookup: CDR1 SGHVS, CDR2 FQNEAQ. CDR3 bases: TGTGCCAGCAGCTTTACCCAGGTCCAAGAGACCCAGTACTTC. Encoded protein: CASSFTQVQETQYF. Supplemented by reference TRBV7-8 and TRBJ2-5, the full variable domain reads GAGVSQSPRYKVAKRGQDVALRCDPISGHVSLFWYQQALGQGPEFLTYFQNEAQLDKSGLPSDRFFAERPEGSVSTLKIQRTQQEDSAVYLCASSFTQVQETQYFGPGTRLLVL.

The chain couples TRBV19 to TRBJ2-1, with a tentative D call TRBD1 (7 bases). Trimming stripped 0 bases from V and 5 bases from J, with 17 bases between. From germline, CDR1 is LNHDA and CDR2 SQIVND (reference sequence). CDR3 size: 17 residues. The CDR3 loop is CASSIDPGSRGDNEQFF. The CDR3, as DNA: TGTGCCAGTAGTATAGATCCCGGGAGCAGGGGGGACAATGAGCAGTTCTTC.

The V gene is TRBV14, the J gene TRBJ1-4; D uncertain. Between the trimmed V and J ends, which lost 1 base and 8 bases, there was a span of 5 bases. The CDR3 spans 12 residues. The V gene's germline CDR1 is SGHDN and CDR2 FVKESK. CDR3 coding DNA: TGTGCCAGCAGCCAAGTAAACGAAAAACTGTTTTTT. It translates to CASSQVNEKLFF.

This sequence joins TRBV19 and TRBJ2-7; D is possibly TRBD1 or TRBD2 (5 bases each). This CDR3 region has 12 residues. The V end lost 10 bases, the J end lost 2 bases, and 12 bases lay between the germline ends. Germline values: CDR1 LNHDA, CDR2 SQIVND (reference sequence). The CDR3 loop reads CAIIGGAYEQYF. DNA for the CDR3: TGTGCCATCATTGGGGGAGCCTACGAGCAGTACTTC.

This clonotype was counted a few times. CDR3 sequence: CSASGQGVETQYF. CDR3 nucleotides: TGCAGTGCTAGCGGACAGGGGGTAGAGACCCAGTACTTC. The rearrangement joins TRBV20-1 to TRBJ2-5; the match to TRBD1 covers 10 bases. CDR1 and CDR2 from the germline V gene are DFQATT and SNEGSKA (reference sequence). The junction had 2 bases not matched to a gene; V was cut back by 3 bases and J by 4 bases. This CDR3 has 13 amino acids.